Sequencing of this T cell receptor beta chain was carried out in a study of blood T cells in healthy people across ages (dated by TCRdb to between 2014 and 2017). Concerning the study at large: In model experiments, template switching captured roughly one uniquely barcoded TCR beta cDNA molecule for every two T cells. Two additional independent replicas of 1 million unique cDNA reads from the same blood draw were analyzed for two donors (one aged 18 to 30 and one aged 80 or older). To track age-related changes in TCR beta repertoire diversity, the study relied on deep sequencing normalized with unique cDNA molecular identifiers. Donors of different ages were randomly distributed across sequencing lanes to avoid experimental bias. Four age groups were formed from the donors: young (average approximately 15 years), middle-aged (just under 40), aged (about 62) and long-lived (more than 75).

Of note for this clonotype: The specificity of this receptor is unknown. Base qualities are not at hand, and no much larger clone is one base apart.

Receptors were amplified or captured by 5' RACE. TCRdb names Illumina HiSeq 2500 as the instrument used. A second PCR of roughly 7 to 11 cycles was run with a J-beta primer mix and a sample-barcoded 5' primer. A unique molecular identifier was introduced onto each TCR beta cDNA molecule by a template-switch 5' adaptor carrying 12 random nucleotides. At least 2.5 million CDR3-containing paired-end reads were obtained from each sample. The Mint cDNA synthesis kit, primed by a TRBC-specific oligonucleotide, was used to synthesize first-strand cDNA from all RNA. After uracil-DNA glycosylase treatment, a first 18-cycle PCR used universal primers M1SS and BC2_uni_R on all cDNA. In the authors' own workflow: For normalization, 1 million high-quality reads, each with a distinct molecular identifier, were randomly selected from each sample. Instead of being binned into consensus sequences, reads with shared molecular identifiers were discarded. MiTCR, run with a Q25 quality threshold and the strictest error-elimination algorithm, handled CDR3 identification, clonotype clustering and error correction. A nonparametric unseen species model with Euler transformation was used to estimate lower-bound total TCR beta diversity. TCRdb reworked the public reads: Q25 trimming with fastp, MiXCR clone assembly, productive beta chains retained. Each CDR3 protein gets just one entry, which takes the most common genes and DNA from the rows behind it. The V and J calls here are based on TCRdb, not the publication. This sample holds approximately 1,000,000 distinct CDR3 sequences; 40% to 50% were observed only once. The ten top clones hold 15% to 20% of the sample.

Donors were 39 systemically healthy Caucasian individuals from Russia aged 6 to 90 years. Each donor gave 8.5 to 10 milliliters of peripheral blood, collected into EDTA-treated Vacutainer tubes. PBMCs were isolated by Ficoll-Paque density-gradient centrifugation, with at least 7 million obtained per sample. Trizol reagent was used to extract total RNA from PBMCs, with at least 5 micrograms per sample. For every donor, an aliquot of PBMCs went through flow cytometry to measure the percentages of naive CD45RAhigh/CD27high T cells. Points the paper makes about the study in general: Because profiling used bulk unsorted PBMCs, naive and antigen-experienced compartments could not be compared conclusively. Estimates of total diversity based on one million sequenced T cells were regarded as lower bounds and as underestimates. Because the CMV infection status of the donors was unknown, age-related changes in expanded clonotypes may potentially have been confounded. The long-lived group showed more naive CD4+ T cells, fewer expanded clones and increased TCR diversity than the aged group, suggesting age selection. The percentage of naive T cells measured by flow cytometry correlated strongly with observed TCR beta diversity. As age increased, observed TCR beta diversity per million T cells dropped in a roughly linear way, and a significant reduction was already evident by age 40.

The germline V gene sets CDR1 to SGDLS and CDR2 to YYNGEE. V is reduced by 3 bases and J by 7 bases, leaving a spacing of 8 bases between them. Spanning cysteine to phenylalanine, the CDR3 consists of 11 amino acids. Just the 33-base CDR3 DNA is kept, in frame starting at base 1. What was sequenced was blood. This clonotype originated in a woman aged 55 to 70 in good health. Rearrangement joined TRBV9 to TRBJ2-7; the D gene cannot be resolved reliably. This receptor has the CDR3 CASSGALEQYF. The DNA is TGTGCCAGCAGCGGAGCCCTAGAGCAGTACTTC.